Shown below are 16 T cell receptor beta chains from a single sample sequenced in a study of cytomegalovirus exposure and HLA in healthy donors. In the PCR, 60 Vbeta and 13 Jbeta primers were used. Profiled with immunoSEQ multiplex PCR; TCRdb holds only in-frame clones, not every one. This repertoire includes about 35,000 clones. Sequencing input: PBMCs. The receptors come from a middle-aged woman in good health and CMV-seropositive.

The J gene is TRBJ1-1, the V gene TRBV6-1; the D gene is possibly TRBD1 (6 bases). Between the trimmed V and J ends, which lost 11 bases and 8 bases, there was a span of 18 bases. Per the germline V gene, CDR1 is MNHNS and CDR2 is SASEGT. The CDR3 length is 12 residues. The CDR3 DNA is TGTGCCTCCCAACGGGACATCACGGAAGCTTTCTTT. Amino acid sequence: CASQRDITEAFF.

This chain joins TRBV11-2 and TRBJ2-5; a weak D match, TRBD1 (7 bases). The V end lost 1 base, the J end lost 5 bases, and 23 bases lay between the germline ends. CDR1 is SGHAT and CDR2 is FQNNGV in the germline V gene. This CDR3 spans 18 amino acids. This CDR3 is CASSLVIGAGGMVETQYF. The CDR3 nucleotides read TGTGCCAGCAGCTTAGTCATCGGGGCAGGGGGGATGGTGGAGACCCAGTACTTC.

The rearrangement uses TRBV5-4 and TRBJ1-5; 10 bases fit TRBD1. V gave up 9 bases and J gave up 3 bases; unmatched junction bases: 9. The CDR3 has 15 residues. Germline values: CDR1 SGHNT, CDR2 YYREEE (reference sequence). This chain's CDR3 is CATSPDRGYNQPQHF. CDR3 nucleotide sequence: TGTGCCACGTCCCCGGACAGGGGGTACAATCAGCCCCAGCATTTT. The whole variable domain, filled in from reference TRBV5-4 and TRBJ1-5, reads ETGVTQSPTHLIKTRGQQVTLRCSSQSGHNTVSWYQQALGQGPQFIFQYYREEENGRGNFPPRFSGLQFPNYSSELNVNALELDDSALYLCATSPDRGYNQPQHFGDGTRLSIL.

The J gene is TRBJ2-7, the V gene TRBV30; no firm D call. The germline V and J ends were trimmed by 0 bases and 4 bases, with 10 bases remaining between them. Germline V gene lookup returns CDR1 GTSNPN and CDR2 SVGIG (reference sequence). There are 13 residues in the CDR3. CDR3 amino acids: CAWSVALRYEQYF. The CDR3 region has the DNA TGTGCCTGGAGTGTAGCCCTTCGATACGAGCAGTACTTC.

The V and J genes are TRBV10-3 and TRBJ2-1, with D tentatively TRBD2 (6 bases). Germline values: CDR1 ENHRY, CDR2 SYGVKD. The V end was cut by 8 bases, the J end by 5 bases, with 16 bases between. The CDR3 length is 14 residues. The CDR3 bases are TGTGCCATCCAGGCGGGACGAACAGACAATGAGCAGTTCTTC. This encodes CAIQAGRTDNEQFF.

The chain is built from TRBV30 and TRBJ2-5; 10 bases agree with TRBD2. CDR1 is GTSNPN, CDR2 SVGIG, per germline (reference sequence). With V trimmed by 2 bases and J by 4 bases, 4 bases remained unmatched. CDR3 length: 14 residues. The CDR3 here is CAWSPGLAVETQYF. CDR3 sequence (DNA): TGTGCCTGGAGTCCCGGACTAGCGGTAGAGACCCAGTACTTC.

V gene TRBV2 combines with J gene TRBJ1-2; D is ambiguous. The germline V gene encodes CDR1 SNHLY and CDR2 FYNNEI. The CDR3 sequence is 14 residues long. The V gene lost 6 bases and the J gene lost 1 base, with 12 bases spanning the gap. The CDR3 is CASSPTQINYGYTF. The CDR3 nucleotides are TGTGCCAGCAGCCCGACACAAATTAACTATGGCTACACCTTC.

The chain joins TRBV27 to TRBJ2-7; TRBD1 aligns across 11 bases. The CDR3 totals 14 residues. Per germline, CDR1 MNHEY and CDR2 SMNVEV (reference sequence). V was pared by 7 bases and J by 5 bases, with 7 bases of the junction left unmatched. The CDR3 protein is CASTPDRGLHEQYF. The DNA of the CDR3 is TGTGCCAGCACCCCGGACAGGGGGCTCCACGAGCAGTACTTC.

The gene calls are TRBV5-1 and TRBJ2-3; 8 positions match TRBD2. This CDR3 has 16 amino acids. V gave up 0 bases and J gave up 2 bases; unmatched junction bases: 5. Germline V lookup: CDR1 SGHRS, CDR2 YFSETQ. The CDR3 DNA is TGCGCCAGCAGCTTGGTTACTAGCGGAAACACAGATACGCAGTATTTT. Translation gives CASSLVTSGNTDTQYF.

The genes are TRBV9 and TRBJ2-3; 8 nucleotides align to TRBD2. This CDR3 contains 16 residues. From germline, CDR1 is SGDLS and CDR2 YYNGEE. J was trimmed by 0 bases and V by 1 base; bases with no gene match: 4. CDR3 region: CASSVPGLGSTDTQYF. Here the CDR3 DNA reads TGTGCCAGCAGCGTACCGGGACTAGGGAGCACAGATACGCAGTATTTT.

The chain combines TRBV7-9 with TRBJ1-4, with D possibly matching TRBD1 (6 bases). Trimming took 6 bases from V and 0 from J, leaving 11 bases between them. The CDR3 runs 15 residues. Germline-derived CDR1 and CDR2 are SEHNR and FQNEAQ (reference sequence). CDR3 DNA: TGTGCCAGCAGTCAGGGGTCTACAACTAATGAAAAACTGTTTTTT. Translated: CASSQGSTTNEKLFF. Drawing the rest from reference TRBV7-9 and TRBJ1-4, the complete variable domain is DTGVSQNPRHKITKRGQNVTFRCDPISEHNRLYWYRQTLGQGPEFLTYFQNEAQLEKSRLLSDRFSAERPKGSFSTLEIQRTEQGDSAMYLCASSQGSTTNEKLFFGSGTQLSVL.

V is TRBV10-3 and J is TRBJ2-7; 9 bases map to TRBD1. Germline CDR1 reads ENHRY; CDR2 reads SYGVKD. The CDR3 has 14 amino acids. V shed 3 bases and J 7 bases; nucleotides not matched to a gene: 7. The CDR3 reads CAISDWDRAGEQYF. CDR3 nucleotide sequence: TGTGCCATCAGTGACTGGGACAGGGCGGGAGAGCAGTACTTC.

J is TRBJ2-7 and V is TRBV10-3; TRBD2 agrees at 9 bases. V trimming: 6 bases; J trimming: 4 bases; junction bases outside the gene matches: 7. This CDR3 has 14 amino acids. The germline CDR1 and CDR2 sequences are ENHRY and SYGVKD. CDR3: CAIRAGGGGYEQYF. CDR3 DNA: TGTGCCATCAGGGCCGGCGGGGGGGGATACGAGCAGTACTTC.

This CDR3 is CASSLGLGTGQETQYF. For the CDR3, the DNA is TGCGCCAGCAGCTTGGGGCTAGGGACAGGTCAAGAGACCCAGTACTTC. This chain links TRBV5-1 with TRBJ2-5; 8 bases are a match to TRBD1. The CDR3 covers 16 residues. Per germline, CDR1 SGHRS and CDR2 YFSETQ. Trimming cost V 0 bases and J 2 bases; bases outside gene matches: 6.

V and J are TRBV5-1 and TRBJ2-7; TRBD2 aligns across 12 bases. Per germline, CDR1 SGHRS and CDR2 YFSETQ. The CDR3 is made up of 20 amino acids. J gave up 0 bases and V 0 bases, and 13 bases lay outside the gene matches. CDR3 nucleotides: TGCGCCAGCAGCTTGGGTCCGGACAGCTGGACTAGCGGGATCTCCTACGAGCAGTACTTC. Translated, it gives CASSLGPDSWTSGISYEQYF. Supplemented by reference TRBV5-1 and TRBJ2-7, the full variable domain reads KAGVTQTPRYLIKTRGQQVTLSCSPISGHRSVSWYQQTPGQGLQFLFEYFSETQRNKGNFPGRFSGRQFSNSRSEMNVSTLELGDSALYLCASSLGPDSWTSGISYEQYFGPGTRLTVT.

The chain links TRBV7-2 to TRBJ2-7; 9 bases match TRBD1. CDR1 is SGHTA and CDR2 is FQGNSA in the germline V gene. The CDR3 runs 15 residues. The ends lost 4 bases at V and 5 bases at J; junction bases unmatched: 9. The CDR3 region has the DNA TGTGCCAGCAGCTCCACCGGGACAGGGTACCACGAGCAGTACTTC. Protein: CASSSTGTGYHEQYF. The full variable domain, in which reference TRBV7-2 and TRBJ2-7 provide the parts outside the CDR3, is GAGVSQSPSNKVTEKGKDVELRCDPISGHTALYWYRQSLGQGLEFLIYFQGNSAPDKSGLPSDRFSAERTGGSVSTLTIQRTQQEDSAVYLCASSSTGTGYHEQYFGPGTRLTVT.